Described below is a single T cell receptor beta chain sequence and its context. Its matching antigen is unknown. This record comes from a study of PD-1 blockade in mismatch repair-deficient tumors. Study-level results: Tumor-resident clones, often absent from pretreatment blood, expanded after pembrolizumab and then contracted.

The CDR3 is 14 amino acids. The germline gives CDR1 LGHNA, CDR2 YSLEER. The V gene lost 2 bases and the J gene lost 2 bases, with 10 bases spanning the gap. Libraries were prepared by immunoSEQ multiplex PCR; TCRdb keeps only in-frame clonotypes and omits some of them. The repertoire consists of 130,000 or so clones, with approximately 90% occurring once and the leading ten covering roughly 14%. V and J are TRBV4-3 and TRBJ2-7; possible D gene TRBD1, 5 bases. Sequenced here: peripheral blood, sampled 44 weeks after starting pembrolizumab. The source is an adult with mismatch repair-deficient cancer. The CDR3 is CASSQYTTAYEQYF. The DNA of the CDR3 is TGCGCCAGCAGCCAATACACGACAGCCTACGAGCAGTACTTC.